This T cell receptor (beta chain) derives from a study of CD8 T cells in Susac syndrome. V lost 0 bases, J lost 4 bases, and 12 bases lay in between. This CDR3 region has 15 residues. Germline V gives CDR1 DFQATT, CDR2 SNEGSKA (reference sequence). Negative magnetic isolation gave CD8+ and CD4+ cells; FACS enriched CD8+ TEMRA. An amount of RNA that ranged from about 0.45 to 1 ug was reverse transcribed with random hexamers. TCRdb reprocessed the immunoSEQ multiplex PCR reads with MiXCR, giving one entry per CDR3 protein. The data hold 120,000 or so distinct CDR3 sequences, with over 90% observed a single time.

V gene TRBV20-1 combines with J gene TRBJ2-2; D is unclear. This receptor was obtained from a human donor with Susac syndrome. The specimen sequenced was CD4+ T cells from PBMCs. The CDR3 loop reads CSARDGPRSTGELFF. The CDR3, as DNA: TGCAGTGCTAGAGATGGGCCCCGTAGCACCGGGGAGCTGTTTTTT.